This paragraph covers one TCR beta chain sequence. The antigen remains unidentified. Clones were sequenced by immunoSEQ multiplex PCR, and TCRdb holds only the in-frame ones, with some missing. This sample has about 34,000 clones, with roughly 89% found just once. This specimen comes from a study of T cell responses to AZD1222 COVID-19 vaccine. General study results and limits: The donors showed a predominance of white British ancestry and of females, with possible underestimation of clonal diversity.

The clonotype originates from an adult in good health. The source was peripheral blood, collected on day 0 of AZD1222 vaccination.

The CDR3 is CASSTPGFGAGELFF. The CDR3 coding sequence is TGTGCCAGCAGTACACCAGGGTTTGGGGCCGGGGAGCTGTTTTTT. The chain uses TRBV28 and TRBJ2-2; possible D gene TRBD1, 5 bases. The germline V gene encodes CDR1 MDHEN and CDR2 SYDVKM. The CDR3 runs to 15 residues. V lost 5 bases and J lost 6, with 16 bases in between.